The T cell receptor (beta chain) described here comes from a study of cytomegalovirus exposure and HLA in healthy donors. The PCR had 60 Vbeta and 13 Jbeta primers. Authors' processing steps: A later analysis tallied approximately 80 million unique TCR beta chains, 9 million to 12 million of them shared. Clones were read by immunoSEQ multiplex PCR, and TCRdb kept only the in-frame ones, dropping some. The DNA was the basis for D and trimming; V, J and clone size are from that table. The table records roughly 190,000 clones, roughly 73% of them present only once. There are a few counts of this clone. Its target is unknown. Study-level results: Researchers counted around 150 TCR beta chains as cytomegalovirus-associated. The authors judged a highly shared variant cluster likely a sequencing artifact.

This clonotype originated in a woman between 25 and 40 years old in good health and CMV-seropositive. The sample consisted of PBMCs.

CDR3: CASSRGGGSDTQYF. The CDR3 DNA follows: TGTGCCAGTAGTAGGGGCGGGGGTTCAGATACGCAGTATTTT. The chain carries TRBV19 and TRBJ2-3; TRBD2 matches at 7 bases. V lost 4 bases, J lost 4 bases, and 5 bases stayed unmatched. The CDR3 consists of 14 residues. CDR1 is LNHDA, CDR2 SQIVND, per germline (reference sequence).